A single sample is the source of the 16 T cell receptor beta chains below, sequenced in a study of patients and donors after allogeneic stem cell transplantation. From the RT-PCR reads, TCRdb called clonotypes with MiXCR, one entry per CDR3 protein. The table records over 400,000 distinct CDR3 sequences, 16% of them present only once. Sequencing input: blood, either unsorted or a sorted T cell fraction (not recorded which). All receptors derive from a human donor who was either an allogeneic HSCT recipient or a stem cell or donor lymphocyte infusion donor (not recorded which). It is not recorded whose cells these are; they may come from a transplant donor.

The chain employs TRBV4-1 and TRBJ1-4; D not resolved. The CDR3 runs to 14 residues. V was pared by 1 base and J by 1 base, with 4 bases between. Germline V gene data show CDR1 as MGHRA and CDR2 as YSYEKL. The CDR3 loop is CASSQVETNEKLFF. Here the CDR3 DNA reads TGCGCCAGCAGCCAAGTAGAAACTAATGAAAAACTGTTTTTT.

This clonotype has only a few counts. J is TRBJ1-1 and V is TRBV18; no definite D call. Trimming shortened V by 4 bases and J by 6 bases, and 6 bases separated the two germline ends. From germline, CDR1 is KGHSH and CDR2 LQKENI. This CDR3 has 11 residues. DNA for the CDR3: TGTGCCAGCTCACTTCTCGCTGAAGCTTTCTTT. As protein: CASSLLAEAFF.

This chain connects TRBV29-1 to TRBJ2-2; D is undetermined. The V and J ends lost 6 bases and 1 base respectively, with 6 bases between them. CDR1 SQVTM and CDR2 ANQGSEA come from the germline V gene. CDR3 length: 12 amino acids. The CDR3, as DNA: TGCAGCGTCCATGGGAACACCGGGGAGCTGTTTTTT. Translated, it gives CSVHGNTGELFF.

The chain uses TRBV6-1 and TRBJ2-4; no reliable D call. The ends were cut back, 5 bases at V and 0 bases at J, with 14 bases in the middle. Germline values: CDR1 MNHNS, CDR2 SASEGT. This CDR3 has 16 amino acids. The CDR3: CASSRQVTLAKNIQYF. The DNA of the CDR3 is TGTGCCAGCAGTCGACAAGTTACACTAGCCAAAAACATTCAGTACTTC.

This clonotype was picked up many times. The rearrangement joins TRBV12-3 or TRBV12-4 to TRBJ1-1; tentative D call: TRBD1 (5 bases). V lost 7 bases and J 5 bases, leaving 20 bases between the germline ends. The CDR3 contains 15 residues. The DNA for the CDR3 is TGTGCCAGCACCCTCGCCCGGGGGGAAGAGACTGAAGCTTTCTTT. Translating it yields CASTLARGEETEAFF.

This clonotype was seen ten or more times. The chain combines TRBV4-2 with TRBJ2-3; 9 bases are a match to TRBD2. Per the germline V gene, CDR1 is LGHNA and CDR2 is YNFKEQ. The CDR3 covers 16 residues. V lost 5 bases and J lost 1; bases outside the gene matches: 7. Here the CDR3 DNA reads TGTGCCAGCAGCGGACGGAGGACTAGCGGCACAGATACGCAGTATTTT. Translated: CASSGRRTSGTDTQYF.

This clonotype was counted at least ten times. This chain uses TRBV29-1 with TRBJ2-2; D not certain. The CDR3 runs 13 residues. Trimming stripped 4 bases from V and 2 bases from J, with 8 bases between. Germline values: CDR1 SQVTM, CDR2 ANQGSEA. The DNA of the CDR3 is TGCAGCGTTGCTGTCATAAACACCGGGGAGCTGTTTTTT. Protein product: CSVAVINTGELFF.

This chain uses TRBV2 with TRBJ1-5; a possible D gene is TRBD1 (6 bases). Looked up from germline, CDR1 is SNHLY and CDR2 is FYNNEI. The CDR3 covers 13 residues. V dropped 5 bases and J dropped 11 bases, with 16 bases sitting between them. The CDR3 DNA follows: TGTGCCAGCAGTTCTCAGGGGTTTCACGCCCAGCATTTT. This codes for CASSSQGFHAQHF.

This CDR3 reads CASSRWDLLAGIPYEQYF. CDR3 sequence (DNA): TGTGCCAGCAGTCGGTGGGATTTGCTAGCGGGGATCCCCTACGAGCAGTACTTC. V gene TRBV27 combines with J gene TRBJ2-7, with 9 bases that match TRBD2. The CDR3 is made up of 18 amino acids. Germline values: CDR1 MNHEY, CDR2 SMNVEV (reference sequence). V lost 5 bases and J lost 2; bases outside the gene matches: 16.

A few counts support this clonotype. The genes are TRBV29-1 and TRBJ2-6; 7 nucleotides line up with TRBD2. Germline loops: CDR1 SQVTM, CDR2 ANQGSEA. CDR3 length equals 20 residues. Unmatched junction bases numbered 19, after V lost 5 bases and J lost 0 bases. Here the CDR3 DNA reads TGCAGCGTTCCTCAGGACCGGATAAGGGAGGGGATCTCTGGGGCCAACGTCCTGACTTTC. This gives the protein CSVPQDRIREGISGANVLTF.

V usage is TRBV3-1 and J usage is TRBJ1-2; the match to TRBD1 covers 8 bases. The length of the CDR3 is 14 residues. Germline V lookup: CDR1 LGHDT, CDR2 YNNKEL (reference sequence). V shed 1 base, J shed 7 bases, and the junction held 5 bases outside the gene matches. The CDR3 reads CASSQVQGARGYTF. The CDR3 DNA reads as TGTGCCAGCAGCCAAGTGCAGGGGGCGCGTGGCTACACCTTC.

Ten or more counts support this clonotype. The CDR3 sequence is CASSGQGEGYTF. CDR3 DNA sequence: TGTGCCAGCAGTGGACAGGGGGAGGGCTACACCTTC. The chain is built from TRBV12-3 or TRBV12-4 and TRBJ1-2; 10 nucleotides agree with TRBD1. This CDR3 has 12 residues. The V segment lost 5 bases and the J segment 8 bases; nucleotides outside the gene matches: 2.

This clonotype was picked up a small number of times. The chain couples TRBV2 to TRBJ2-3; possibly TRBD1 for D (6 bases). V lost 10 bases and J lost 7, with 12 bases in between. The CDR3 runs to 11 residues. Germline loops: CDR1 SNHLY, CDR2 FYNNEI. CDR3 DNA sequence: TGTGCCATCCACAGGGAATATACGCAGTATTTT. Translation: CAIHREYTQYF.

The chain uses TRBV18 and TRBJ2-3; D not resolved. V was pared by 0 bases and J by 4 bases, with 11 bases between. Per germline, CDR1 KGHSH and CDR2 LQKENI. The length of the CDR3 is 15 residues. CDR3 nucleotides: TGTGCCAGCTCACCACCCAAACCCAATGCAGATACGCAGTATTTT. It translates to CASSPPKPNADTQYF.

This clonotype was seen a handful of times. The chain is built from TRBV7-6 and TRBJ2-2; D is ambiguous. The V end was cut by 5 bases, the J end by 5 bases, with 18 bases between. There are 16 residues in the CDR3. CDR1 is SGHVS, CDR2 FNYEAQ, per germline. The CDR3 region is CASSKRVTDGTGELFF. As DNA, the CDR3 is TGTGCCAGCAGCAAACGGGTGACCGACGGGACCGGGGAGCTGTTTTTT.

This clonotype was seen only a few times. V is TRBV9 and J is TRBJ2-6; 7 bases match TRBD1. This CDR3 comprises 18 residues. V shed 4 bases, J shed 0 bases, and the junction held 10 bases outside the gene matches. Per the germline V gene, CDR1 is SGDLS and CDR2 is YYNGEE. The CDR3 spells CASSFTRQGISGANVLTF. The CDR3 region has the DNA TGTGCCAGCAGCTTCACTCGACAGGGTATCTCTGGGGCCAACGTCCTGACTTTC. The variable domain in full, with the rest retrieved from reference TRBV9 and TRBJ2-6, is DSGVTQTPKHLITATGQRVTLRCSPRSGDLSVYWYQQSLDQGLQFLIQYYNGEERAKGNILERFSAQQFPDLHSELNLSSLELGDSALYFCASSFTRQGISGANVLTFGAGSRLTVL.